These T cell receptor beta chains were read from a single sample in a study of regulatory T cells in long-lasting Graves disease. TCRdb re-called the multiplex PCR reads through MiXCR, storing one row per CDR3 protein. The sample has hundreds of thousands of distinct CDR3 sequences, approximately 15% seen once. These data were likewise used in another study, on T cells in Graves' hyperthyroidism and ophthalmopathy.

The sequenced sample was peripheral blood mononuclear cells (PBMCs), obtained at new diagnosis, from a patient treated with antithyroid drugs. These receptors were obtained from a woman aged 25 to 39 with Graves disease. The CDR3 runs from the conserved cysteine through the conserved F or W. A D gene is named only where the DNA matches it firmly. Rows give clone size only sometimes, using once, few, many, or a class for an expanded clone.

CDR3 protein	CDR3 DNA	D gene	V gene	J gene	clone size
CAINHSLGSPLHF	TGTGCCATCAATCACTCTTTGGGATCACCCCTCCACTTT	-	TRBV10-3	TRBJ1-6	many
CSAAPALYEKLFF	TGCAGTGCTGCCCCCGCTCTTTATGAAAAACTGTTTTTT	-	TRBV20-1	TRBJ1-4	many
CASSPTGAQNTGELFF	TGTGCCAGCAGCCCTACTGGGGCACAGAACACCGGGGAGCTGTTTTTT	-	TRBV7-9	TRBJ2-2	-
CSVDGGSEQYF	TGCAGCGTTGATGGGGGGAGCGAGCAGTACTTC	-	TRBV29-1	TRBJ2-7	-
CASSEQGGAEAFF	TGTGCCAGCAGCGAACAGGGAGGAGCTGAAGCTTTCTTT	-	TRBV2	TRBJ1-1	many
CASRKIRQGAYNEQFF	TGCGCCAGCAGAAAAATCAGACAGGGAGCCTACAATGAGCAGTTCTTC	TRBD1	TRBV5-1	TRBJ2-1	many
CASSPGTEAGQPQHF	TGTGCCAGCAGCCCAGGGACAGAAGCGGGCCAGCCCCAGCATTTT	TRBD1	TRBV11-2	TRBJ1-5	many
CASNGDGGYGYTF	TGCGCCAGCAACGGGGATGGGGGGTATGGCTACACCTTC	-	TRBV5-1	TRBJ1-2	few
CASSPTMTGSYEQYF	TGTGCCAGCAGCCCCACCATGACTGGCTCCTACGAGCAGTACTTC	-	TRBV11-2	TRBJ2-7	few
CASSVLGTATYEQYF	TGTGCCAGCAGTGTCCTAGGGACAGCAACCTACGAGCAGTACTTC	TRBD1	TRBV28	TRBJ2-7	many
CSARGQHQPQHF	TGCAGTGCCCGGGGACAGCACCAGCCCCAGCATTTT	TRBD1	TRBV20-1	TRBJ1-5	few
CASSHGLAAYEQYF	TGTGCCAGCAGTCACGGACTAGCGGCCTACGAGCAGTACTTC	TRBD2	TRBV28	TRBJ2-7	many
CASSLVPAGSNHEQFF	TGTGCCAGCAGCTTAGTACCAGCGGGGAGCAACCATGAGCAGTTCTTC	TRBD2	TRBV11-2	TRBJ2-1	many
CASRGGGYGETQYF	TGCGCCAGCCGTGGGGGGGGCTACGGGGAGACCCAGTACTTC	-	TRBV5-1	TRBJ2-5	few
CASSITTGTKSSYNEQFF	TGTGCCAGCAGCATAACTACCGGGACTAAAAGCTCCTACAATGAGCAGTTCTTC	TRBD2	TRBV7-2	TRBJ2-1	-
CASSRSGSSNEQYF	TGTGCCAGCAGTCGTAGCGGGAGTAGTAACGAGCAGTACTTC	TRBD2	TRBV7-2	TRBJ2-7	once
CASSLSRAQETQYF	TGTGCCAGCAGTTTATCAAGGGCCCAAGAGACCCAGTACTTC	-	TRBV27	TRBJ2-5	many
CAWSGGSRIETQYF	TGTGCCTGGAGTGGGGGGAGCCGAATAGAGACCCAGTACTTC	-	TRBV30	TRBJ2-5	few